The 32 T cell receptor beta chains below were found in one sample sequenced in a study of T-cell reconstitution after alpha-beta-depleted transplantation in children. Unique molecular identifiers tagged the TCRbeta library. In TCRdb, the PCR reads were re-called with MiXCR into one record per CDR3 protein. The data show about 58,000 distinct CDR3 sequences, with 40% to 45% seen just once and 98% held by the top ten. The material was PBMCs, mostly from graft donor cells, obtained 360 days after TCRalphabeta/CD19-depleted stem cell transplant. These receptors were taken from a male patient aged 10-17 years who had a stem cell transplant for acute lymphoblastic leukemia, so the T cells may come from the graft donor.

V usage is TRBV12-3 or TRBV12-4 and J usage is TRBJ2-2; D gene uncertain. Trimming shortened V by 3 bases and J by 0 bases, and 14 bases separated the two germline ends. The CDR3 length is 17 residues. This chain's CDR3 is CASSFYGFPANTGELFF. The CDR3, as DNA: TGTGCCAGCAGTTTTTACGGATTCCCTGCGAACACCGGGGAGCTGTTTTTT.

This sequence joins TRBV12-3 or TRBV12-4 and TRBJ2-3; 8 nucleotides align to TRBD2. Trimming removed 4 bases from V and 3 bases from J; junction bases left unmatched: 3. This CDR3 is 14 amino acids long. In DNA, the CDR3 is TGTGCCAGCAGTTCAGCGGGGGTAACAGATACGCAGTATTTT. Translated, it gives CASSSAGVTDTQYF.

This clonotype was counted a few times. CDR3 protein: CASSSRTGNTGELFF. CDR3 sequence (DNA): TGTGCCAGCAGCTCCCGGACCGGGAACACCGGGGAGCTGTTTTTT. The chain has TRBV7-6 and TRBJ2-2; D gene unclear. Looked up from germline, CDR1 is SGHVS and CDR2 is FNYEAQ. The V and J ends lost 4 bases and 1 base respectively, with 10 bases between them. This CDR3 is built from 15 residues.

The rearrangement uses TRBV5-1 and TRBJ2-7, with D unresolved. Trimming removed 6 bases at V and 0 bases at J, with 10 bases between. The CDR3 is 13 residues long. Germline V gives CDR1 SGHRS, CDR2 YFSETQ. The CDR3 loop reads CASNLGSSYEQYF. The CDR3 DNA sequence: TGCGCCAGCAATCTAGGAAGCTCCTACGAGCAGTACTTC.

This rearrangement joins TRBV5-1 to TRBJ2-1; 8 nucleotides match TRBD2. With 3 bases clipped from V and 3 bases from J, the junction kept 11 bases outside the gene matches. The CDR3 loop spans 17 amino acids. Germline V lookup: CDR1 SGHRS, CDR2 YFSETQ. The CDR3 sequence is CASSSPRGLEVYNEQFF. Written as DNA, the CDR3 is TGCGCCAGCAGCTCGCCCCGGGGACTAGAGGTCTACAATGAGCAGTTCTTC.

The rearrangement links TRBV20-1 to TRBJ2-5; D might be TRBD1 or TRBD2, each matching 5 bases. Germline V CDR1 and CDR2: DFQATT, SNEGSKA (reference sequence). Deletions cut 0 bases from V and 5 bases from J, with 19 bases between. This CDR3 region has 16 residues. CDR3 loop: CSARDLRDPLVETQYF. In DNA form, the CDR3 reads TGCAGTGCTAGAGATTTACGGGACCCCCTGGTGGAGACCCAGTACTTC.

This chain connects TRBV5-6 to TRBJ2-3; possibly TRBD1 for D (5 bases). Between the trimmed V and J ends, which lost 1 base and 0 bases, there was a span of 9 bases. Germline-derived CDR1 and CDR2 are SGHDT and YYEEEE. The CDR3 consists of 15 residues. The DNA of the CDR3 is TGTGCCAGCAGCTTGTTGGGGCACAGCACAGATACGCAGTATTTT. Encoded protein: CASSLLGHSTDTQYF. The full variable domain, its missing parts supplied by reference TRBV5-6 and TRBJ2-3, is DAGVTQSPTHLIKTRGQQVTLRCSPKSGHDTVSWYQQALGQGPQFIFQYYEEEERQRGNFPDRFSGHQFPNYSSELNVNALLLGDSALYLCASSLLGHSTDTQYFGPGTRLTVL.

This rearrangement joins TRBV20-1 to TRBJ1-1; D ambiguous. The CDR3 has 11 residues. Trimming shortened V by 5 bases and J by 3 bases, and 7 bases separated the two germline ends. Per germline, CDR1 DFQATT and CDR2 SNEGSKA (reference sequence). CDR3 coding DNA: TGCAGTGCTCTGGATGACACTGAAGCTTTCTTT. This translates into CSALDDTEAFF.

In DNA form, the CDR3 reads TGTGCCAGCAGCTCCGGGCCGTCCTACGAGCAGTACTTC. Translated, it gives CASSSGPSYEQYF. The chain uses TRBV12-3 or TRBV12-4 and TRBJ2-7, with D unresolved. This CDR3 is 13 amino acids long. Between the trimmed V and J ends, which lost 6 bases and 1 base, there was a span of 10 bases.

In regard to this clonotype: The germline gene is not matched at one end of the junction; a read error may be the cause. The V and J genes are TRBV7-9 and TRBJ2-1; D unclear. The CDR3 extends over 8 amino acids. Germline CDR1 is SEHNR and CDR2 is FQNEAQ (reference sequence). The CDR3 DNA is TGTGCCAGCAGCTTCGGAGACTTC. Amino acid sequence: CASSFGDF.

This clonotype was observed a few times. The CDR3 DNA is TGTGCCAGCAAGACAGGGGTTAACTATGGCTACACCTTC. The encoded protein is CASKTGVNYGYTF. J is TRBJ1-2 and V is TRBV6-2 or TRBV6-3; TRBD1 matches 8 bases. The CDR3 consists of 13 residues. V shed 7 bases and J 1 base; nucleotides not matched to a gene: 2. Germline CDR1 and CDR2: MNHEY and SVGEGT.

This chain links TRBV12-3 or TRBV12-4 with TRBJ2-5, with D perhaps TRBD1 (6 bases). The CDR3 has 14 residues. V lost 7 bases, J lost 5 bases, and 17 bases lay in between. The chain's CDR3 is CASTLQGWDETQYF. The DNA of the CDR3 is TGTGCCAGCACCTTACAGGGCTGGGATGAGACCCAGTACTTC.

The table lists this clonotype with a few counts. V usage is TRBV28 and J usage is TRBJ2-7; D not certain. CDR1 and CDR2 from the germline V gene are MDHEN and SYDVKM. V was trimmed by 5 bases and J by 0 bases, leaving 14 bases between them. This CDR3 is built from 15 residues. The CDR3 here is CASSHAVKASYEQYF. In DNA, the CDR3 is TGTGCCAGCAGTCACGCCGTGAAGGCCTCCTACGAGCAGTACTTC.

This chain connects TRBV27 to TRBJ2-3, with D hard to call. The CDR3 spans 11 residues. CDR1 is MNHEY and CDR2 is SMNVEV in the germline V gene (reference sequence). V shed 2 bases and J shed 5 bases, with 2 bases lying between them. The CDR3 DNA follows: TGTGCCAGCAGTTTAATAGATACGCAGTATTTT. Its protein product is CASSLIDTQYF.

CDR3 DNA: TGTGCCAGCAGCTTTGGTCAGGGGGCGAACAATGAGCAGTTCTTC. Protein: CASSFGQGANNEQFF. This chain connects TRBV7-3 to TRBJ2-1; 8 bases are a match to TRBD1. In germline, CDR1 is SGHTA, CDR2 FQGTGA. The CDR3 covers 15 residues. V lost 3 bases, J lost 5 bases, and 6 bases stayed unmatched.

The V and J genes are TRBV9 and TRBJ2-1; no firm D call. Trimming took 2 bases from V and 0 from J, leaving 9 bases between them. This CDR3 spans 15 amino acids. CDR1 is SGDLS, CDR2 YYNGEE, per germline. CDR3 DNA: TGTGCCAGCAGCGTGTCCCACCCCTCCTACAATGAGCAGTTCTTC. It specifies CASSVSHPSYNEQFF. The variable domain in full, with the rest retrieved from reference TRBV9 and TRBJ2-1, is DSGVTQTPKHLITATGQRVTLRCSPRSGDLSVYWYQQSLDQGLQFLIQYYNGEERAKGNILERFSAQQFPDLHSELNLSSLELGDSALYFCASSVSHPSYNEQFFGPGTRLTVL.

This clonotype was observed a few times. V gene TRBV12-3 or TRBV12-4 combines with J gene TRBJ2-7; 12 bases align to TRBD2. V shed 6 bases and J 1 base; nucleotides not matched to a gene: 4. CDR3 size: 15 residues. The CDR3 sequence: CASSPGLAGSYEQYF. In nucleotides, the CDR3 is TGTGCCAGCAGCCCCGGACTAGCGGGGTCCTACGAGCAGTACTTC.

The chain carries TRBV24-1 and TRBJ1-1; 9 nucleotides match TRBD1. Germline V lookup: CDR1 KGHDR, CDR2 SFDVKD. J was trimmed by 10 bases and V by 4 bases; bases with no gene match: 9. This CDR3 comprises 14 residues. CDR3 in amino acids: CATSEAGTGSGAFF. The CDR3, as DNA: TGTGCCACCAGTGAAGCCGGGACAGGGAGTGGAGCTTTCTTT.

This clonotype turned up a few times. J is TRBJ1-5 and V is TRBV2; D is possibly TRBD1 (5 bases). The CDR3 totals 15 residues. Trimming left V 6 bases short and J 4 bases short, with 16 bases between. Germline CDR1 and CDR2: SNHLY and FYNNEI. CDR3 loop: CASRPEAGGNQPQHF. The CDR3 DNA reads as TGTGCCAGCAGGCCGGAGGCCGGGGGAAATCAGCCCCAGCATTTT.

This chain uses TRBV29-1 with TRBJ2-7, with D perhaps given as TRBD1 or TRBD2 (5 bases each). This CDR3 comprises 13 residues. The V gene lost 4 bases and the J gene lost 5 bases, with 15 bases spanning the gap. Germline V gene sequence: CDR1 SQVTM, CDR2 ANQGSEA. The CDR3 DNA sequence: TGCAGCGTTGGGGGGAGTTGGGCCCACGAGCAGTACTTC. Translating it yields CSVGGSWAHEQYF.

The gene calls are TRBV5-6 and TRBJ2-3, with 9 bases lining up with TRBD2. This CDR3 is built from 14 residues. V dropped 0 bases and J dropped 6; count of bases not matched to a gene: 2. Germline-derived CDR1 and CDR2 are SGHDT and YYEEEE. CDR3 coding DNA: TGTGCCAGCAGCTTGGGGGGACTAGCTGATACGCAGTATTTT. Translated, it gives CASSLGGLADTQYF. Full variable domain (remainder filled in from reference TRBV5-6 and TRBJ2-3): DAGVTQSPTHLIKTRGQQVTLRCSPKSGHDTVSWYQQALGQGPQFIFQYYEEEERQRGNFPDRFSGHQFPNYSSELNVNALLLGDSALYLCASSLGGLADTQYFGPGTRLTVL.

The CDR3 loop reads CASSGDVSSTDTQYF. CDR3 coding DNA: TGTGCCAGCTCAGGGGACGTCTCTAGCACAGATACGCAGTATTTT. The rearrangement links TRBV18 to TRBJ2-3; the D call may be TRBD1 or TRBD2 (5 bases each). Germline V gene lookup returns CDR1 KGHSH and CDR2 LQKENI. Trimming removed 5 bases at V and 0 bases at J, with 12 bases between. The CDR3 is 15 amino acids. The entire variable domain, with the rest obtained from reference TRBV18 and TRBJ2-3, is as follows: NAGVMQNPRHLVRRRGQEARLRCSPMKGHSHVYWYRQLPEEGLKFMVYLQKENIIDESGMPKERFSAEFPKEGPSILRIQQVVRGDSAAYFCASSGDVSSTDTQYFGPGTRLTVL.

J is TRBJ2-1 and V is TRBV6-1; unclear D gene. This CDR3 comprises 15 residues. V gave up 8 bases and J gave up 0 bases, with 14 bases separating them. Germline CDR1 is MNHNS and CDR2 is SASEGT. The CDR3 sequence is CASQLKASSYNEQFF. CDR3 nucleotide sequence: TGTGCCAGCCAGTTGAAGGCTAGCTCCTACAATGAGCAGTTCTTC.

The rearrangement links TRBV9 to TRBJ1-2; the match to TRBD1 covers 7 bases. V shed 2 bases, J shed 0 bases, and the junction held 4 bases outside the gene matches. Germline values: CDR1 SGDLS, CDR2 YYNGEE. This CDR3 spans 15 amino acids. The CDR3 here is CASSVGTESNYGYTF. Here the CDR3 DNA reads TGTGCCAGCAGCGTTGGGACAGAGTCTAACTATGGCTACACCTTC.

The chain links TRBV4-2 to TRBJ2-7, with no clear D. The ends were cut back, 4 bases at V and 5 bases at J, with 15 bases in the middle. Germline V gene sequence: CDR1 LGHNA, CDR2 YNFKEQ. This CDR3 contains 14 residues. The CDR3 region is CASSPTGSWDEQYF. CDR3 DNA sequence: TGTGCCAGCAGCCCGACGGGTTCGTGGGACGAGCAGTACTTC.

The J gene is TRBJ2-7, the V gene TRBV11-2, with TRBD1 matching 10 bases. J was trimmed by 3 bases and V by 7 bases; bases with no gene match: 12. Germline lookup yields CDR1 SGHAT and CDR2 FQNNGV. The CDR3 is 16 residues long. The CDR3 is CASTSKDRGSYYEQYF. The CDR3 region has the DNA TGTGCCAGCACCTCTAAGGACAGGGGGTCCTACTACGAGCAGTACTTC.

This chain joins TRBV28 and TRBJ2-1; the D gene is possibly TRBD1 (9 bases). The CDR3 is made up of 22 amino acids. The germline V gene encodes CDR1 MDHEN and CDR2 SYDVKM. Trimming took off 2 bases at V and 0 bases at J, with 29 bases between the two ends. As DNA, the CDR3 is TGTGCCAGCAGTTTAGTTCACGGGTACAGGGGGCGCAGCGGGAGCTCCTACAATGAGCAGTTCTTC. This sequence encodes CASSLVHGYRGRSGSSYNEQFF.

This sequence joins TRBV5-6 and TRBJ2-1; a possible D gene is TRBD2 (5 bases). Germline V lookup: CDR1 SGHDT, CDR2 YYEEEE. This CDR3 is built from 15 residues. Trimming stripped 4 bases from V and 2 bases from J, with 13 bases between. As DNA, the CDR3 is TGTGCCAGCAGCACCCCCCCGGGGACCTACAATGAGCAGTTCTTC. Translation gives CASSTPPGTYNEQFF.

This chain connects TRBV10-3 to TRBJ2-1; D uncertain. The ends were cut back, 2 bases at V and 1 base at J, with 6 bases in the middle. The length of the CDR3 is 14 residues. Germline V gene lookup returns CDR1 ENHRY and CDR2 SYGVKD. CDR3 coding DNA: TGTGCCATCAGTGAGGAAAGGTCCTACAATGAGCAGTTCTTC. Its translation: CAISEERSYNEQFF.

The chain links TRBV12-3 or TRBV12-4 to TRBJ2-7; D unclear. V gave up 3 bases and J gave up 7 bases, with 16 bases separating them. This CDR3 is 14 amino acids long. The CDR3 coding sequence is TGTGCCAGCAGTTTGTCGTCTAATCTGAGAGAGCAGTACTTC. As protein: CASSLSSNLREQYF.

This clonotype was counted many times. The rearrangement links TRBV4-1 to TRBJ2-7; 10 nucleotides match TRBD2. CDR1 is MGHRA, CDR2 YSYEKL, per germline. This CDR3 comprises 16 residues. V shed 1 base, J shed 7 bases, and the junction held 10 bases outside the gene matches. The CDR3 loop is CASSQVEASGGREQYF. The CDR3 DNA sequence: TGCGCCAGCAGCCAAGTTGAAGCTAGCGGGGGAAGGGAGCAGTACTTC.

The chain recombines TRBV11-2 with TRBJ2-5; 12 positions agree with TRBD2. The CDR3 loop spans 16 amino acids. V gave up 5 bases and J gave up 5 bases; unmatched junction bases: 9. Germline CDR1 SGHAT, CDR2 FQNNGV. CDR3 residues: CASSVLAGGLVETQYF. CDR3 in DNA: TGTGCCAGCAGCGTCCTAGCGGGAGGGCTGGTTGAGACCCAGTACTTC.